This TCR beta chain was retrieved from a study of identical twins. Findings and limits, study-wide: It was out-of-frame TCR alpha sharing in monozygotic twins that models underestimated.

The CDR3 is 13 residues long. The germline V and J ends were trimmed by 7 bases and 1 base, with 9 bases remaining between them. Ten or more counts support this clonotype. Its matching antigen is unknown. TCRdb re-called the 5' RACE reads with MiXCR, one entry per CDR3 protein. In the table there are some 500,000 distinct CDR3 sequences, roughly an eighth of which are singletons. Healthy Caucasians supplied all donations. Separately, the same data were catalogued under a study of yellow fever vaccine responses in identical twins.

This chain joins TRBV12-3 or TRBV12-4 and TRBJ2-3; no firm D call. The TCR was taken from a woman aged 18 to 35 in good health. The sample taken for sequencing was CD4+ T cells sorted from blood. The CDR3 sequence is CASMSSGTDTQYF. In DNA, the CDR3 is TGTGCCAGCATGTCGAGTGGCACAGATACGCAGTATTTT.